This is a list of T cell receptor beta chains from one sample in a study of PD-1 blockade in mismatch repair-deficient tumors. Produced via immunoSEQ multiplex PCR; TCRdb's table is partial and in-frame only. The sample records tens of thousands of clones, nearly 85% being singletons. Material: peripheral blood, obtained 12 weeks after starting pembrolizumab. The receptors stem from an adult with mismatch repair-deficient cancer. Each CDR3 is given with its conserved first and last residue. D genes are given only for firm matches. For some rows the clone size is stated as once, few or many, or as a class when expanded; others skip it.

D gene: TRBD2
clone size: once
V gene: TRBV5-1
J gene: TRBJ2-1
CDR3 protein: CASSPATSGDINEQFF
CDR3 DNA: TGCGCCAGCAGCCCCGCCACTAGCGGCGACATCAATGAGCAGTTCTTC

D gene: TRBD2
clone size: -
V gene: TRBV11-2
J gene: TRBJ2-2
CDR3 protein: CASSSPLLAGPTGELFF
CDR3 DNA: TGTGCCAGCAGCTCGCCCCTACTAGCGGGACCCACCGGGGAGCTGTTTTTT

D gene: TRBD2
clone size: -
V gene: TRBV11-2
J gene: TRBJ2-3
CDR3 protein: CASSFPTSGISDTQYF
CDR3 DNA: TGTGCCAGCAGCTTCCCGACTAGCGGGATCTCAGATACGCAGTATTTT

D gene: -
clone size: -
V gene: TRBV7-9
J gene: TRBJ2-1
CDR3 protein: CASSWGIGAYEQFF
CDR3 DNA: TGTGCCAGCAGCTGGGGTATAGGGGCGTATGAGCAGTTCTTC

D gene: TRBD1
clone size: -
V gene: TRBV19
J gene: TRBJ2-2
CDR3 protein: CATRDRGRRNTGELFF
CDR3 DNA: TGTGCCACCCGGGACAGGGGGCGTAGAAACACCGGGGAGCTGTTTTTT

D gene: TRBD2
clone size: -
V gene: TRBV6-4
J gene: TRBJ2-3
CDR3 protein: CASSDGLAGDTQYF
CDR3 DNA: TGTGCCAGCAGTGACGGACTAGCGGGAGATACGCAGTATTTT

D gene: -
clone size: -
V gene: TRBV23-1
J gene: TRBJ2-4
CDR3 protein: CASSQPSGAKNIQYF
CDR3 DNA: TGCGCCAGCAGTCAGCCAAGTGGGGCCAAAAACATTCAGTACTTC

D gene: -
clone size: medium-sized
V gene: TRBV25-1
J gene: TRBJ1-4
CDR3 protein: CASSEVYPNEKLFF
CDR3 DNA: TGTGCCAGCAGTGAAGTGTACCCTAATGAAAAACTGTTTTTT

D gene: -
clone size: -
V gene: TRBV14
J gene: TRBJ1-5
CDR3 protein: CASADGLNQPQHF
CDR3 DNA: TGTGCCAGCGCGGACGGACTCAATCAGCCCCAGCATTTT

D gene: -
clone size: few
V gene: TRBV6-1
J gene: TRBJ2-7
CDR3 protein: CASTTPGVQGEQYF
CDR3 DNA: TGTGCCAGCACAACACCTGGGGTCCAAGGCGAGCAGTACTTC

D gene: TRBD1
clone size: -
V gene: TRBV5-1
J gene: TRBJ2-7
CDR3 protein: CASSVGQATEQHF
CDR3 DNA: TGCGCCAGCAGCGTGGGACAGGCAACCGAGCAGCACTTC

D gene: -
clone size: -
V gene: TRBV6-6
J gene: TRBJ1-4
CDR3 protein: CASYRVLNEKLFF
CDR3 DNA: TGTGCCAGCTACAGGGTACTAAATGAAAAACTGTTTTTT

D gene: -
clone size: -
V gene: TRBV15
J gene: TRBJ2-1
CDR3 protein: CATSRGSFSSYNEQFF
CDR3 DNA: TGTGCCACCAGCAGAGGGAGCTTCAGCTCCTACAATGAGCAGTTCTTC

D gene: -
clone size: -
V gene: TRBV23-1
J gene: TRBJ1-2
CDR3 protein: CAPAGGGGYTF
CDR3 DNA: TGCGCCCCAGCGGGGGGCGGCGGCTACACCTTC

D gene: TRBD2
clone size: -
V gene: TRBV4-3
J gene: TRBJ2-1
CDR3 protein: CASSQDPSGRLDEQFF
CDR3 DNA: TGCGCCAGCAGCCAAGATCCTAGCGGGAGGTTGGATGAGCAGTTCTTC

D gene: -
clone size: -
V gene: TRBV7-9
J gene: TRBJ2-3
CDR3 protein: CASSSSTDESTDTQYF
CDR3 DNA: TGTGCCAGCAGCTCCTCAACCGACGAGAGCACAGATACGCAGTATTTT

D gene: -
clone size: -
V gene: TRBV5-1
J gene: TRBJ2-2
CDR3 protein: CASSLVFWRFTGELFF
CDR3 DNA: TGCGCCAGCAGCTTGGTTTTCTGGCGGTTCACCGGGGAGCTGTTTTTT

D gene: -
clone size: -
V gene: TRBV7-3
J gene: TRBJ1-1
CDR3 protein: CASSTQSNTEAFF
CDR3 DNA: TGTGCCAGCAGCACCCAATCCAACACTGAAGCTTTCTTT

D gene: -
clone size: few
V gene: TRBV6-5
J gene: TRBJ2-1
CDR3 protein: CASSYRGRGDEQFF
CDR3 DNA: TGTGCCAGCAGCTACCGTGGCAGGGGCGATGAGCAGTTCTTC

D gene: TRBD2
clone size: medium-sized
V gene: TRBV6-5
J gene: TRBJ2-1
CDR3 protein: CASSYVLAGVGNEQFF
CDR3 DNA: TGTGCCAGCAGTTACGTCCTAGCGGGAGTTGGGAATGAGCAGTTCTTC

D gene: -
clone size: -
V gene: TRBV7-6
J gene: TRBJ2-5
CDR3 protein: CASSLRNRGVGETQYF
CDR3 DNA: TGTGCCAGCAGCTTACGTAACCGTGGGGTGGGAGAGACCCAGTACTTC

D gene: -
clone size: -
V gene: TRBV19
J gene: TRBJ1-2
CDR3 protein: CASSIEEGPGPPNYGYTF
CDR3 DNA: TGTGCCAGTAGTATAGAAGAAGGCCCTGGCCCTCCTAACTATGGCTACACCTTC

D gene: -
clone size: -
V gene: TRBV11-2
J gene: TRBJ2-7
CDR3 protein: CASSSPRRARTYEQYF
CDR3 DNA: TGTGCCAGCAGCTCCCCGAGGCGGGCGCGGACCTACGAGCAGTACTTC

D gene: -
clone size: once
V gene: TRBV10-2
J gene: TRBJ2-2
CDR3 protein: CASSEQLTNTGELFF
CDR3 DNA: TGCGCCAGCAGTGAACAACTAACGAACACCGGGGAGCTGTTTTTT

D gene: TRBD2
clone size: -
V gene: TRBV6-4
J gene: TRBJ2-3
CDR3 protein: CASSGTAGATDTQYF
CDR3 DNA: TGTGCCAGCAGTGGGACAGCGGGAGCCACAGATACGCAGTATTTT

D gene: -
clone size: -
V gene: TRBV7-8
J gene: TRBJ2-2
CDR3 protein: CASSRPRSLTGVTGELFF
CDR3 DNA: TGTGCCAGCAGCCGACCCCGCTCTCTAACGGGAGTCACCGGGGAGCTGTTTTTT

D gene: -
clone size: -
V gene: TRBV4-1
J gene: TRBJ2-7
CDR3 protein: CASNLRQGAYEQYF
CDR3 DNA: TGCGCCAGCAACCTCCGCCAGGGCGCCTACGAGCAGTACTTC

D gene: TRBD2
clone size: once
V gene: TRBV9
J gene: TRBJ2-3
CDR3 protein: CASSGTSKSSTDTQYF
CDR3 DNA: TGTGCCAGCAGCGGGACTAGCAAGTCTAGCACAGATACGCAGTATTTT

D gene: -
clone size: -
V gene: TRBV2
J gene: TRBJ2-3
CDR3 protein: CASTNLDTQYF
CDR3 DNA: TGTGCCAGCACTAACCTGGATACGCAGTATTTT

D gene: -
clone size: -
V gene: TRBV2
J gene: TRBJ1-1
CDR3 protein: CASSEVSGLNTEAFF
CDR3 DNA: TGTGCCAGCAGTGAAGTCTCAGGGTTGAACACTGAAGCTTTCTTT

D gene: TRBD2
clone size: -
V gene: TRBV2
J gene: TRBJ2-3
CDR3 protein: CASSEVLAGERDTQYF
CDR3 DNA: TGTGCCAGCAGTGAAGTACTAGCGGGAGAAAGGGATACGCAGTATTTT

D gene: TRBD2
clone size: -
V gene: TRBV7-2
J gene: TRBJ2-1
CDR3 protein: CASSQGLAGLGNEQFF
CDR3 DNA: TGTGCCAGCAGCCAGGGACTAGCGGGTCTGGGGAATGAGCAGTTCTTC

D gene: -
clone size: -
V gene: TRBV21-1
J gene: TRBJ2-7
CDR3 protein: CASSSGTSGSYEQYF
CDR3 DNA: TGTGCCAGCAGCAGCGGGACTAGCGGGAGTTACGAGCAGTACTTC

D gene: -
clone size: -
V gene: TRBV28
J gene: TRBJ2-7
CDR3 protein: CATGTGSSSYEQYF
CDR3 DNA: TGTGCCACCGGCACAGGCTCGAGCTCCTACGAGCAGTACTTC

D gene: -
clone size: -
V gene: TRBV6-5
J gene: TRBJ1-2
CDR3 protein: CASSYSGDFYGYTF
CDR3 DNA: TGTGCCAGCAGTTACTCGGGGGACTTCTATGGCTACACCTTC

D gene: TRBD1
clone size: -
V gene: TRBV4-1
J gene: TRBJ2-2
CDR3 protein: CASSSPRRGQGLTGELFF
CDR3 DNA: TGCGCCAGCAGCTCGCCCCGCCGGGGACAGGGGCTCACCGGGGAGCTGTTTTTT

D gene: TRBD1
clone size: -
V gene: TRBV6-1
J gene: TRBJ2-7
CDR3 protein: CASTPMTGPSYEQYF
CDR3 DNA: TGTGCCAGCACCCCGATGACAGGGCCCTCCTACGAGCAGTACTTC

D gene: -
clone size: -
V gene: TRBV25-1
J gene: TRBJ1-1
CDR3 protein: CASILRGEAFF
CDR3 DNA: TGTGCCAGCATCCTCCGGGGAGAAGCTTTCTTT

D gene: TRBD2
clone size: -
V gene: TRBV7-9
J gene: TRBJ2-3
CDR3 protein: CASERLAGGTDTQYF
CDR3 DNA: TGTGCCAGTGAAAGACTAGCGGGAGGGACAGATACGCAGTATTTT

D gene: -
clone size: large
V gene: TRBV28
J gene: TRBJ2-3
CDR3 protein: CASSFGGSTDTQYF
CDR3 DNA: TGTGCCAGCAGTTTTGGGGGAAGCACAGATACGCAGTATTTT

D gene: TRBD1
clone size: -
V gene: TRBV28
J gene: TRBJ1-1
CDR3 protein: CASSFSGRGLQMNTEAFF
CDR3 DNA: TGTGCCAGCAGTTTTAGTGGTAGGGGGCTGCAAATGAACACTGAAGCTTTCTTT

D gene: -
clone size: -
V gene: TRBV28
J gene: TRBJ2-1
CDR3 protein: CASSPKVVVGEQFF
CDR3 DNA: TGTGCCAGCAGCCCGAAGGTGGTCGTTGGTGAGCAGTTCTTC